The next 6 T cell receptor beta chains were all read from a single sample in a study of regulatory T cells in long-lasting Graves disease. Assembly of TCR beta libraries relied on iRepertoire HTBI primers together with Arm-PCR of CDR3 regions. One entry per CDR3 protein results from TCRdb running MiXCR on the multiplex PCR reads. The sample carries about 460,000 distinct CDR3 sequences, 12% to 15% recorded once. The sample's time point: newly diagnosed GD, antithyroid drugs for less than 3 months. TCR sequences were obtained from RNA taken from PBMCs. These data were also reused for a study on T cells in Graves' hyperthyroidism and ophthalmopathy.

This sample comprised peripheral blood mononuclear cells (PBMCs), obtained at new diagnosis, from a patient treated with antithyroid drugs. These receptor sequences come from a woman in her 50s with Graves disease.

This clonotype was seen at least ten times. The chain combines TRBV7-9 with TRBJ2-1; TRBD2 aligns across 9 bases. The CDR3 loop spans 16 amino acids. CDR1 is SEHNR, CDR2 FQNEAQ, per germline (reference sequence). V lost 0 bases to trimming and J lost 6 bases; unmatched junction nucleotides: 6. The CDR3 nucleotides read TGTGCCAGCAGCTTAGCTGCAGCGGGAGGCTTCAATGAGCAGTTCTTC. Residues: CASSLAAAGGFNEQFF.

This clonotype was counted at least ten times. V and J are TRBV10-3 and TRBJ1-1; D remains unclear. Per the germline V gene, CDR1 is ENHRY and CDR2 is SYGVKD. V was clipped by 5 bases and J by 0 bases, with 10 bases between them. This CDR3 is built from 14 residues. This CDR3 reads CAISRVSMNTEAFF. CDR3 in DNA: TGTGCCATCAGTAGGGTTAGTATGAACACTGAAGCTTTCTTT.

The V gene is TRBV3-1, the J gene TRBJ2-7; 7 nucleotides line up with TRBD2. This CDR3 spans 13 amino acids. J gave up 4 bases and V 3 bases, and 3 bases lay outside the gene matches. Germline V gene data show CDR1 as LGHDT and CDR2 as YNNKEL (reference sequence). The CDR3 bases are TGTGCCAGCAGCCACAGGACTAGTTACGAGCAGTACTTC. Its protein is CASSHRTSYEQYF.

This sequence joins TRBV5-4 and TRBJ1-4; no clear D. Germline CDR1 SGHNT, CDR2 YYREEE (reference sequence). This CDR3 is 14 amino acids long. V lost 4 bases, J lost 0 bases, and 7 bases lay in between. DNA for the CDR3: TGTGCCAGCAGCCCGGAACCAACTAATGAAAAACTGTTTTTT. This encodes CASSPEPTNEKLFF. The full variable domain, rest sourced from reference TRBV5-4 and TRBJ1-4, is ETGVTQSPTHLIKTRGQQVTLRCSSQSGHNTVSWYQQALGQGPQFIFQYYREEENGRGNFPPRFSGLQFPNYSSELNVNALELDDSALYLCASSPEPTNEKLFFGSGTQLSVL.

This clonotype was found many times. The CDR3 loop reads CASSSPMERRSTDTQYF. In DNA, the CDR3 is TGTGCCAGCAGTTCTCCCATGGAGCGGAGAAGCACAGATACGCAGTATTTT. This chain uses TRBV28 with TRBJ2-3, with D maybe TRBD2 (5 bases). The CDR3 has 17 residues. The germline V gene has CDR1 MDHEN and CDR2 SYDVKM. V was clipped by 4 bases and J by 0 bases, with 17 bases between them.

The chain combines TRBV10-3 with TRBJ1-3, with D possibly matching TRBD1 (5 bases). This CDR3 region has 15 residues. Trimming cost V 7 bases and J 0 bases, with 13 bases left between them. Looked up from germline, CDR1 is ENHRY and CDR2 is SYGVKD. The CDR3 loop is CAINRDSSSGNTIYF. CDR3 nucleotide sequence: TGTGCCATCAACCGTGACAGCAGCTCTGGAAACACCATATATTTT.